The 27 T cell receptor beta chains below all came from one sample that was sequenced in a study of T and B cells in COVID-19 patients. BIOMED2 TRB-A/B primer pools were used in multiplex TRB PCR. TCRdb fed the multiplex PCR reads into MiXCR, producing one record per CDR3 protein. The sample lists about 5,200 distinct CDR3 sequences, just under 20% occurring once. From blood, 250-500 ng of genomic DNA served as TRB template. The sample taken for sequencing was blood. The source is a human donor who had recovered from COVID-19.

This clonotype appeared many times. J is TRBJ2-6 and V is TRBV5-1; a weak D match, TRBD1 (5 bases). Germline V gene lookup returns CDR1 SGHRS and CDR2 YFSETQ. The V end lost 3 bases, the J end lost 4 bases, and 14 bases lay between the germline ends. This CDR3 is 16 amino acids long. The CDR3 DNA sequence: TGCGCCAGCAGCTCAGAAGCAGGGCTCGGGGCCAACGTCCTGACTTTC. Residues: CASSSEAGLGANVLTF.

The chain carries TRBV18 and TRBJ2-3; 8 bases match TRBD1. The V segment lost 3 bases and the J segment 5 bases; nucleotides outside the gene matches: 4. The germline CDR1 and CDR2 sequences are KGHSH and LQKENI. This CDR3 region has 14 residues. The CDR3 region has the DNA TGTGCCAGCTCACCCCCAGGGGGCGAAGATACGCAGTATTTT. Residues: CASSPPGGEDTQYF. The variable domain in full, completed from reference TRBV18 and TRBJ2-3, reads NAGVMQNPRHLVRRRGQEARLRCSPMKGHSHVYWYRQLPEEGLKFMVYLQKENIIDESGMPKERFSAEFPKEGPSILRIQQVVRGDSAAYFCASSPPGGEDTQYFGPGTRLTVL.

Sample share makes this clonotype medium-sized. The chain recombines TRBV6-1 with TRBJ1-5; D remains unclear. Trimming took 4 bases from V and 5 from J, leaving 9 bases between them. The V gene's germline CDR1 is MNHNS and CDR2 SASEGT. The CDR3 sequence is 13 residues long. The CDR3 protein is CASSVGRDQPQHF. The CDR3 nucleotides are TGTGCCAGCAGTGTAGGCCGCGATCAGCCCCAGCATTTT.

DNA for the CDR3: TGTGCCAGCAGCTTCCGACAGGGGACATATACGCAGTATTTT. Its translation is CASSFRQGTYTQYF. The chain carries TRBV7-2 and TRBJ2-3, with 8 nucleotides matching TRBD1. The V gene end was trimmed by 3 bases and the J gene end by 7 bases; junction bases not matched to a gene: 6. This CDR3 comprises 14 residues. CDR1 and CDR2 (germline): SGHTA, FQGNSA.

This clonotype was seen more than once but under ten times. The genes are TRBV7-2 and TRBJ2-7; 7 nucleotides match TRBD1. The length of the CDR3 is 12 residues. CDR1 and CDR2 (germline): SGHTA, FQGNSA. After removal of 5 bases from V and 6 bases from J, the junction contained 4 bases not matched to a gene. The CDR3 spells CASSTRQGEQYF. DNA for the CDR3: TGTGCCAGCAGCACCCGACAGGGCGAGCAGTACTTC.

This clonotype was seen ten or more times. The gene calls are TRBV27 and TRBJ2-1, with 8 bases that match TRBD2. Germline CDR1 is MNHEY and CDR2 is SMNVEV (reference sequence). J gave up 6 bases and V 1 base, and 5 bases lay outside the gene matches. The CDR3 sequence is 15 residues long. CDR3 in DNA: TGTGCCAGCAGTTTATTCGTGGGGACTAGCAATGAGCAGTTCTTC. Its protein is CASSLFVGTSNEQFF.

This clonotype rates as medium-sized. This chain links TRBV5-1 with TRBJ2-7; 9 nucleotides align to TRBD2. The germline V gene encodes CDR1 SGHRS and CDR2 YFSETQ. Trimming removed 2 bases from V and 2 bases from J; junction bases left unmatched: 8. The CDR3 has 16 amino acids. In nucleotides, the CDR3 is TGCGCCAGCAGCTTCACCGCTAGCGGGACGGCCTACGAGCAGTACTTC. Amino acid sequence: CASSFTASGTAYEQYF.

The table lists this clonotype with a few counts. The gene calls are TRBV28 and TRBJ2-7; 8 bases agree with TRBD1. The V segment lost 4 bases and the J segment 6 bases; nucleotides outside the gene matches: 5. The length of the CDR3 is 13 residues. Germline CDR1 MDHEN, CDR2 SYDVKM. The CDR3 spells CASSWTGIAEQYF. The CDR3 nucleotides are TGTGCCAGCAGTTGGACAGGGATAGCCGAGCAGTACTTC.

This chain uses TRBV7-2 with TRBJ2-7; D call uncertain. V lost 6 bases to trimming and J lost 6 bases, with 18 bases between them. CDR3 size: 14 residues. Germline CDR1 SGHTA, CDR2 FQGNSA. The CDR3 is CASSPRPVMSEQYF. Here the CDR3 DNA reads TGTGCCAGCAGTCCCCGTCCCGTAATGAGCGAGCAGTACTTC.

There are many counts of this clonotype. The chain has TRBV20-1 and TRBJ2-7; D assignment may be TRBD1 or TRBD2 (6 bases each). Trimming stripped 4 bases from V and 4 bases from J, with 14 bases between. The CDR3 extends over 13 amino acids. The germline gives CDR1 DFQATT, CDR2 SNEGSKA (reference sequence). Written as DNA, the CDR3 is TGCAGTGCTAAGGAGAGGGGGAGGTACGAGCAGTACTTC. Its translation: CSAKERGRYEQYF.

By frequency in the sample, this clonotype is medium-sized. The chain joins TRBV27 to TRBJ1-3; weak D call: TRBD1 (6 bases). CDR3 length: 14 amino acids. Germline V gene lookup returns CDR1 MNHEY and CDR2 SMNVEV (reference sequence). Trimming took off 5 bases at V and 2 bases at J, with 10 bases between the two ends. As DNA, the CDR3 is TGTGCCAGCAGTGGGGGGCACGCTGGAAACACCATATATTTT. This translates into CASSGGHAGNTIYF.

The V gene is TRBV7-2, the J gene TRBJ2-7; unclear D gene. From germline, CDR1 is SGHTA and CDR2 FQGNSA. V lost 3 bases and J 2 bases, leaving 2 bases between the germline ends. This CDR3 has 11 residues. Here the CDR3 DNA reads TGTGCCAGCAGCTTTACCTACGAGCAGTACTTC. Translated, it gives CASSFTYEQYF.

This clonotype was picked up many times. The chain recombines TRBV11-3 with TRBJ2-7; no clear D gene. V lost 5 bases and J lost 1, with 12 bases in between. This CDR3 spans 14 amino acids. Germline CDR1 is SGHNT and CDR2 is YENEEA. Written as DNA, the CDR3 is TGTGCCAGCAGCCCCCCCGACTTATCCTACGAGCAGTACTTC. Translated: CASSPPDLSYEQYF.

In this sample, this clonotype is medium-sized (0.01 to 0.1%). The J gene is TRBJ2-4, the V gene TRBV14; D is undetermined. This CDR3 is built from 12 residues. V was trimmed by 0 bases and J by 12 bases, leaving 9 bases between them. Germline V gene lookup returns CDR1 SGHDN and CDR2 FVKESK. CDR3 in DNA: TGTGCCAGCAGCCAAGATCGGGTAACTCAGTACTTC. This codes for CASSQDRVTQYF.

By its share, this clonotype is medium-sized. The rearrangement links TRBV5-5 to TRBJ1-5; tentatively, D is TRBD1 (5 bases). Germline assignment: CDR1 SGHKS and CDR2 YYEKEE (reference sequence). The CDR3 loop spans 17 amino acids. V lost 3 bases and J lost 2, with 18 bases in between. CDR3 region: CASSSQGYRGRNQPQHF. DNA of the CDR3: TGTGCCAGCAGCTCTCAGGGTTATAGAGGACGCAATCAGCCCCAGCATTTT.

This clonotype is termed medium-sized. The chain is built from TRBV27 and TRBJ2-7; D unresolved. The CDR3 covers 12 residues. Germline V lookup: CDR1 MNHEY, CDR2 SMNVEV (reference sequence). Trimming stripped 8 bases from V and 2 bases from J, with 10 bases between. The CDR3 protein is CASGDRPYEQYF. CDR3 bases: TGTGCCAGCGGAGACCGCCCCTACGAGCAGTACTTC.

CDR3 DNA: TGCAGTGCCACTAGCGGGGAGGACAATGAGCAGTTCTTC. Translated, it gives CSATSGEDNEQFF. The chain employs TRBV20-1 and TRBJ2-1; 10 positions agree with TRBD2. J lost 5 bases, V lost 6 bases, and 4 bases had no gene match. Germline lookup yields CDR1 DFQATT and CDR2 SNEGSKA (reference sequence). The CDR3 contains 13 residues.

This clonotype is medium-sized (0.01 to 0.1%) in the sample. This rearrangement joins TRBV6-2 or TRBV6-3 to TRBJ2-3, with TRBD1 matching over 7 bases. Looked up from germline, CDR1 is MNHEY and CDR2 is SVGEGT. V lost 2 bases and J lost 1; bases outside the gene matches: 6. CDR3 length: 16 amino acids. DNA for the CDR3: TGTGCCAGCAGTTACCGCAGGGGGTCAGGCACAGATACGCAGTATTTT. This translates into CASSYRRGSGTDTQYF.

The V call is TRBV4-2, the J call TRBJ1-3; a possible D gene is TRBD1 (5 bases). V lost 0 bases, J lost 4 bases, and 10 bases lay in between. This CDR3 is 15 amino acids long. The germline gives CDR1 LGHNA, CDR2 YNFKEQ. The CDR3 DNA reads TGTGCCAGCAGCCAAGATTCGACAGAGGGAAACACCATATATTTT. Its translation is CASSQDSTEGNTIYF.

Judged by abundance, this clonotype is medium-sized. This chain links TRBV6-5 with TRBJ1-2; 8 bases line up with TRBD1. The trim removed 4 bases at V and 8 bases at J, leaving 6 bases unmatched. This CDR3 region has 13 residues. Germline CDR1 is MNHEY and CDR2 is SVGAGI. The CDR3 loop is CASSSTTGAGYTF. CDR3 nucleotide sequence: TGTGCCAGCAGTTCCACGACAGGGGCCGGCTACACCTTC.

By its share, this clonotype is medium-sized. The CDR3: CASNAGTPFGRQYF. The DNA for the CDR3 is TGTGCCAGCAACGCCGGGACCCCCTTTGGGCGGCAGTACTTC. V gene TRBV6-5 combines with J gene TRBJ2-7; D possibly uses TRBD1 or TRBD2 (5 bases each). V was cut by 7 bases and J by 9 bases, with 22 bases left in between. There are 14 residues in the CDR3. The V gene's germline CDR1 is MNHEY and CDR2 SVGAGI.

This chain joins TRBV20-1 and TRBJ2-7; 8 bases line up with TRBD1. The germline CDR1 and CDR2 sequences are DFQATT and SNEGSKA (reference sequence). With V trimmed by 8 bases and J by 7 bases, 22 bases remained unmatched. The CDR3 is made up of 16 amino acids. The CDR3 region is CSTRKTQQGVLGEQYF. The CDR3 bases are TGCAGTACAAGAAAGACCCAACAGGGGGTCTTAGGGGAGCAGTACTTC.

Only a few counts were recorded for this clonotype. This chain connects TRBV5-6 to TRBJ2-7, with D possibly matching TRBD1 (6 bases). Germline V lookup: CDR1 SGHDT, CDR2 YYEEEE. The V end was cut by 4 bases, the J end by 9 bases, with 20 bases between. The CDR3 runs 14 residues. CDR3 protein: CASSPGTPLSGQYF. The CDR3 bases are TGTGCCAGCAGCCCCGGGACACCTCTCTCCGGGCAGTACTTC.

This clonotype appeared many times. The chain carries TRBV7-2 and TRBJ2-7; D is unresolved. CDR1 is SGHTA, CDR2 FQGNSA, per germline. V dropped 5 bases and J dropped 5 bases, with 13 bases sitting between them. The CDR3 covers 13 residues. This CDR3 reads CASSPPSRHEQYF. CDR3 nucleotide sequence: TGTGCCAGCAGCCCCCCTAGTAGGCACGAGCAGTACTTC.

In its sample, this clonotype is medium-sized. V is TRBV19 and J is TRBJ2-4, with D maybe TRBD1 (6 bases). The CDR3 consists of 12 residues. Trimming cost V 6 bases and J 5 bases, with 8 bases left between them. CDR1 and CDR2 (germline): LNHDA, SQIVND (reference sequence). CDR3 sequence (DNA): TGTGCCAGTAGACAGGGAGAAAACATTCAGTACTTC. It specifies CASRQGENIQYF.

The gene calls are TRBV9 and TRBJ2-1; D is possibly TRBD2 (5 bases). The V and J ends lost 0 bases and 0 bases respectively, with 10 bases between them. The CDR3 length is 16 residues. The germline V gene has CDR1 SGDLS and CDR2 YYNGEE. CDR3 sequence reads: CASSVGGSSSYNEQFF. The CDR3 DNA is TGTGCCAGCAGCGTAGGCGGGTCGAGCTCCTACAATGAGCAGTTCTTC.

This clonotype is classed as medium-sized. The rearrangement joins TRBV6-5 to TRBJ2-2; a possible D gene is TRBD1 (6 bases). This CDR3 is built from 14 residues. Germline values: CDR1 MNHEY, CDR2 SVGAGI. Trimming shortened V by 5 bases and J by 7 bases, and 14 bases separated the two germline ends. The CDR3 bases are TGTGCCAGCAGTCTCCAGGGGTTACTCGGGGAGCTGTTTTTT. This sequence encodes CASSLQGLLGELFF.